A selection of T cell receptor beta chains follows, all from one sample in a study of blood T cell repertoires in COVID-19. TCRdb's copy holds only in-frame clones and misses some; the assay was immunoSEQ multiplex PCR. The sample lists under 400,000 clones; around 87% were seen once. The sequenced sample consisted of PBMCs or T cells enriched from blood (not recorded which). These receptors all stem from a middle-aged man in a cohort exposed to, infected with or recovered from COVID-19 (not recorded which). The CDR3 runs from the conserved cysteine through the conserved F or W.

j_gene | v_gene | CDR3aa
TRBJ2-1 | TRBV6-1 | CASSEAGGPAYNEQFF
TRBJ2-2 | TRBV19 | CASSIAAGNTGELFF
TRBJ2-2 | TRBV10-1 | CASSRDRGSGELFF
TRBJ1-2 | TRBV27 | CASSLSQSGRRGYTF
TRBJ2-3 | TRBV15 | CATSWGTVGTDTQYF
TRBJ2-1 | TRBV9 | CASSVGAGGLAGGRGEQFF
TRBJ1-1 | TRBV7-2 | CASSPGTGDTEAFF
TRBJ1-6 | TRBV11-2 | CASSLGRDITSYNSPLHF
TRBJ1-5 | TRBV15 | CATSREYPGTSGQPQHF
TRBJ1-1 | TRBV4-1 | CASSQDRTGQTEAFF
TRBJ2-2 | TRBV5-4 | CASSLGAGVNTGELFF
TRBJ1-6 | TRBV5-1 | CASSLGTVYNSPLHF
TRBJ2-1 | TRBV7-2 | CASSPRTSVVDEQFF
TRBJ1-4 | TRBV6-6 | CASSYLAGGNEKLFF
TRBJ2-3 | TRBV10-3 | CATSTSGTTDTQYF
TRBJ2-1 | TRBV10-1 | CASSETTGLAGNNEQFF
TRBJ2-5 | TRBV5-1 | CASSQGTSGSGETQYF
TRBJ2-7 | TRBV5-1 | CASSFYGTGVNEQYF
TRBJ2-2 | TRBV4-1 | CASSQDVKGRTGELFF
TRBJ2-2 | TRBV15 | CATSRALAGTNTGELFF
TRBJ1-2 | TRBV7-9 | CASIHTGGANYGYTF
TRBJ1-5 | TRBV15 | CATRRGDREYSNQPQHF
TRBJ2-7 | TRBV20-1 | CSASFPGVHEQYF
TRBJ1-1 | TRBV5-4 | CASSPVGAGTEAFF
TRBJ1-3 | TRBV9 | CASSDSRAGGGNTIYF
TRBJ2-7 | TRBV11-2 | CASSIQTGYEQYF
TRBJ1-2 | TRBV19 | CASSIDPGGFGYTF
TRBJ2-3 | TRBV28 | CASFPSPGGSTDTQYF
TRBJ1-1 | TRBV29-1 | CSVEIGVLGTEAFF
TRBJ2-5 | TRBV19 | CAARTSGRVQGETQYF
TRBJ2-1 | TRBV24-1 | CATSDLGGKSRNEQFF
TRBJ1-5 | TRBV7-9 | CASSPAGSSNQPQHF
TRBJ2-3 | TRBV6-5 | CASSLLPPRSDPQYF
TRBJ2-3 | TRBV7-3 | CASSLFPAGGPDTQYF
TRBJ1-1 | TRBV6-1 | CASSEGQLGFF
TRBJ1-1 | TRBV9 | CASSVGEMNTEAFF
TRBJ2-1 | TRBV6-5 | CASRLAGKNEQFF
TRBJ2-1 | TRBV9 | CASSVGHGGRAYNEQFF
TRBJ2-5 | TRBV27 | CASSLVDRGETQYF
TRBJ1-6 | TRBV18 | CASSPGRGRSPLHF
TRBJ1-5 | TRBV18 | CASSPDRVFNQPQHF
TRBJ2-7 | TRBV30 | CAWSVVGGGEQYF
TRBJ2-1 | TRBV3-1/TRBV3-2 | CASSHDLDWAYNEQFF
TRBJ1-6 | TRBV2 | CASSEAGRNSPLHF
TRBJ2-1 | TRBV3-1/TRBV3-2 | CASSQVRENEQFF
TRBJ1-6 | TRBV15 | CATSRDGGVSSYNSPLHF
TRBJ2-1 | TRBV5-4 | CAANRGLSVF
TRBJ2-1 | TRBV30 | CAWAKTSGRAGEQFF
TRBJ2-1 | TRBV5-1 | CASSLEGTTYNEQFF
TRBJ1-2 | TRBV11-1 | CASSLLANYGYTF
TRBJ2-7 | TRBV7-8 | CASSSEGGAGYEQYF
TRBJ2-7 | TRBV27 | CASRPAGTGTYEQYF
TRBJ1-4 | TRBV7-2 | CASSTQGALGEKLFF
TRBJ1-1 | TRBV5-5 | CASSLGRGQGAAEAFF
TRBJ2-7 | TRBV11-2 | CASSLRSGAGEQYF